This T cell receptor beta chain was documented in a study of molecular identifiers for immune sequencing clone quantification. Source material for naive CD8 libraries was about 19,000 to 1,000,000 sorted cells, with 10%, 30% or 50% RNA. Sorting recovered naive CD8 T cells on a CD8+CD4-CCR7+CD45RA+ profile. This clonotype was seen at least ten times. TCRdb passed the PCR reads through MiXCR, listing each CDR3 protein once. The top ten clones hold approximately 0.85% of a sample with roughly 320,000 distinct CDR3 sequences, roughly 23% of them seen once. CDR3 length: 15 residues. The germline gives CDR1 SGHVS, CDR2 FNYEAQ. The junction had 2 bases not matched to a gene; V was cut back by 3 bases and J by 0 bases.

This TCR came from a human donor in good health. Some libraries in this study had Jurkat cell RNA spiked in. The chain carries TRBV7-6 and TRBJ2-3, with TRBD1 identical over 8 bases. The sequencing sample was made of naive CD8+ T cells from blood, with Jurkat cell RNA spiked in. As to subset: FACS-sorted CD8+CD4-CCR7+CD45RA+ naive T cells. The CDR3 DNA sequence: TGTGCCAGCAGCTTGACAGGGGCTAGCACAGATACGCAGTATTTT. Residues: CASSLTGASTDTQYF.